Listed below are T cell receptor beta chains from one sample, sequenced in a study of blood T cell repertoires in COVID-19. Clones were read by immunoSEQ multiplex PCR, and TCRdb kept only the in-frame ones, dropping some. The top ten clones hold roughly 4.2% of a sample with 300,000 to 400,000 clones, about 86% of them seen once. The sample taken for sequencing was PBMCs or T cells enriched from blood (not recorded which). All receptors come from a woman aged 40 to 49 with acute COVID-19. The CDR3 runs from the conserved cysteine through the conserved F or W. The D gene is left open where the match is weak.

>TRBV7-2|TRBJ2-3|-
CASSPSGFTDTQYF
TGTGCCAGCAGCCCCTCCGGTTTCACAGATACGCAGTATTTT
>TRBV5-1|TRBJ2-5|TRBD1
CASRSRTGQETQYF
TGCGCCAGCAGAAGTAGGACAGGACAAGAGACCCAGTACTTC
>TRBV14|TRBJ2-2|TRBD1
CASSQAPGTASGELFF
TGTGCCAGCAGCCAAGCCCCGGGGACAGCCTCCGGGGAGCTGTTTTTT
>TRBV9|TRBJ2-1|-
CASSVGYGTPSPTSYNEQFF
TGTGCCAGCAGCGTAGGATATGGGACTCCATCCCCGACCTCCTACAATGAGCAGTTCTTC
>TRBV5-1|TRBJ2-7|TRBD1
CASSLEGTGAYEQYF
TGCGCCAGCAGCTTGGAAGGGACAGGAGCCTACGAGCAGTACTTC
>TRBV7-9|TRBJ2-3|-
CASSLNLPGSTDTQYF
TGTGCCAGCAGCTTAAATTTGCCAGGGAGCACAGATACGCAGTATTTT
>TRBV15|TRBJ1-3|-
CATSRDVVVGRAEENTIYF
TGTGCCACCAGCAGAGACGTTGTAGTGGGCAGGGCAGAGGAAAACACCATATATTTT
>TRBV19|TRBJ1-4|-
CASSKTNRLGEKLFF
TGTGCCAGTAGTAAAACGAACAGGCTGGGGGAAAAACTGTTTTTT
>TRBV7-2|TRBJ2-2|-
CASSLESRFNGGELFF
TGTGCCAGCAGCTTAGAAAGCCGGTTTAACGGCGGGGAGCTGTTTTTT
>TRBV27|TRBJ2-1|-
CASSLRLASYNEQFF
TGTGCCAGCAGTTTAAGGCTAGCCTCCTACAATGAGCAGTTCTTC
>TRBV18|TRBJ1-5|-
CASSPLQVITKEQPQHF
TGTGCCAGCTCACCCCTCCAGGTTATCACAAAGGAACAGCCCCAGCATTTT
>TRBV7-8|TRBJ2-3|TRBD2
CASSLLAGAASTDTQYF
TGTGCCAGCAGCCTACTAGCGGGGGCAGCTAGCACAGATACGCAGTATTTT
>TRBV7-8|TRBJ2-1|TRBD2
CASSLAAGGLWNEQFF
TGTGCCAGCAGCTTAGCGGCGGGGGGTCTTTGGAATGAGCAGTTCTTC
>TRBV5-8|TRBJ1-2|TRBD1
CASNRQGGYGYTF
TGTGCCAGTAACCGACAGGGGGGGTATGGCTACACCTTC
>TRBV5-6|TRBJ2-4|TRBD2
CASSFGLAGGDIQYF
TGTGCCAGCAGCTTCGGACTAGCGGGAGGGGACATTCAGTACTTC
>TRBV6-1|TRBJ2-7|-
CASSELYPGDREEQYF
TGTGCCAGCAGTGAACTTTACCCGGGAGATCGAGAAGAGCAGTACTTC
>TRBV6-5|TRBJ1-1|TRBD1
CASTDGTVTEAFF
TGTGCCAGCACCGACGGGACAGTCACTGAAGCTTTCTTT
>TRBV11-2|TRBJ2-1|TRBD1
CATKEPGGAYNEQFF
TGTGCCACCAAAGAACCAGGGGGCGCCTACAATGAGCAGTTCTTC